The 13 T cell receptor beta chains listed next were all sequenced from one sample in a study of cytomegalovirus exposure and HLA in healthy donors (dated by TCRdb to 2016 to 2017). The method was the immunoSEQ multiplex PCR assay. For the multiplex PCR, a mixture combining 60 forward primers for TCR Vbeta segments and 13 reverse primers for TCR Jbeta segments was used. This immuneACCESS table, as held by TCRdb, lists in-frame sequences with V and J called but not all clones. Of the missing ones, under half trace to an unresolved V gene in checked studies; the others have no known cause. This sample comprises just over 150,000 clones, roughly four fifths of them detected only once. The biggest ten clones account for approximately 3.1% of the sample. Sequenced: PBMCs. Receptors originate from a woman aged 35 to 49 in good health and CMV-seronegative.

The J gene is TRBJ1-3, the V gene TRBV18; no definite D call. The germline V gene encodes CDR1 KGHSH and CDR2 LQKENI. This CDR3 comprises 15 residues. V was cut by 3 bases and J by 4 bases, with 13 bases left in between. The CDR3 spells CASSPELGEGNTIYF. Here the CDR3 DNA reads TGTGCCAGCTCACCGGAGCTCGGAGAGGGAAACACCATATATTTT.

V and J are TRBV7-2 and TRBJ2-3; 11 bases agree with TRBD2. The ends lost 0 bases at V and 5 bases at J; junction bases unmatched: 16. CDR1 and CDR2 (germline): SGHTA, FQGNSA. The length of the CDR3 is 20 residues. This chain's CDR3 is CASSLAGGLAGGTLIDTQYF. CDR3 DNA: TGTGCCAGCAGCTTAGCGGGGGGGCTAGCGGGGGGAACCCTCATAGATACGCAGTATTTT.

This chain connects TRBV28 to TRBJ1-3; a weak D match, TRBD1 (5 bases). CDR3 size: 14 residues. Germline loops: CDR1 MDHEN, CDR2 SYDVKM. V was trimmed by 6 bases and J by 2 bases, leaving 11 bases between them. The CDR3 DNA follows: TGTGCCAGCAGCCTTACGGGGGCTGGAAACACCATATATTTT. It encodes CASSLTGAGNTIYF.

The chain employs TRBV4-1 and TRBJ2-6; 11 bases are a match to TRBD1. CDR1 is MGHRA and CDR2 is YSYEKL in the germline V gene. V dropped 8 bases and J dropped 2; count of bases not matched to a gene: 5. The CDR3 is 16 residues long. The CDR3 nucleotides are TGCGCCAGCCGATGGGGACAGGGGGCTGGGGCCAACGTCCTGACTTTC. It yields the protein CASRWGQGAGANVLTF.

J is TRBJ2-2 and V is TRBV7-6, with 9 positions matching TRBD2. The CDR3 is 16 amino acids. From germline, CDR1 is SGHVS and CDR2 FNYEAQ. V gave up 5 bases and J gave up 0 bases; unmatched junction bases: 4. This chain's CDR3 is CASSLLAGTNTGELFF. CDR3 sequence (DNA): TGTGCCAGCAGCCTGCTAGCGGGGACGAACACCGGGGAGCTGTTTTTT.

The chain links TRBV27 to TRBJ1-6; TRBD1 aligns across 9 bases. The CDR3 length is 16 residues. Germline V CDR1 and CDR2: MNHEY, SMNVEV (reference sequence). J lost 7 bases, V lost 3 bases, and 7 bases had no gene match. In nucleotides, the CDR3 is TGTGCCAGCAGTTTGGGACAGGGCCTGGAAAATTCACCCCTCCACTTT. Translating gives CASSLGQGLENSPLHF.

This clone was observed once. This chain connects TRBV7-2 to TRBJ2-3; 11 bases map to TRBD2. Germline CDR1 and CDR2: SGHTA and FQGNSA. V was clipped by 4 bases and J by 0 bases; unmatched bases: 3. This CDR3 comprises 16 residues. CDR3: CASSSRLAGSTDTQYF. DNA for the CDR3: TGTGCCAGCAGCTCCCGACTAGCGGGGAGCACAGATACGCAGTATTTT. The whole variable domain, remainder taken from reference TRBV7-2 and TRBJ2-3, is GAGVSQSPSNKVTEKGKDVELRCDPISGHTALYWYRQSLGQGLEFLIYFQGNSAPDKSGLPSDRFSAERTGGSVSTLTIQRTQQEDSAVYLCASSSRLAGSTDTQYFGPGTRLTVL.

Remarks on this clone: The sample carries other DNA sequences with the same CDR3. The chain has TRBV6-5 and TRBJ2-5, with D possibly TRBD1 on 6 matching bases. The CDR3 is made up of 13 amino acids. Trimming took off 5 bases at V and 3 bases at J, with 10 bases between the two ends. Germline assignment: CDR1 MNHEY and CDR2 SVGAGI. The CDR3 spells CASSRTGKETQYF. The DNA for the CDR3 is TGTGCCAGCAGTCGCACAGGGAAAGAGACCCAGTACTTC.

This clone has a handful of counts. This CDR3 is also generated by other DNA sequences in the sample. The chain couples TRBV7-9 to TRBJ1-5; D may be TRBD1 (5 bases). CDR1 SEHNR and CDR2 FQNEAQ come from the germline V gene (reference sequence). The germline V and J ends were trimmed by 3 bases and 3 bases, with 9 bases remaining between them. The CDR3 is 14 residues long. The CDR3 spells CASSLGGINQPQHF. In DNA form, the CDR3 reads TGTGCCAGCAGCTTGGGGGGGATCAATCAGCCCCAGCATTTT. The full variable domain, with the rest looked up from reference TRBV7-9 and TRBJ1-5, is DTGVSQNPRHKITKRGQNVTFRCDPISEHNRLYWYRQTLGQGPEFLTYFQNEAQLEKSRLLSDRFSAERPKGSFSTLEIQRTEQGDSAMYLCASSLGGINQPQHFGDGTRLSIL.

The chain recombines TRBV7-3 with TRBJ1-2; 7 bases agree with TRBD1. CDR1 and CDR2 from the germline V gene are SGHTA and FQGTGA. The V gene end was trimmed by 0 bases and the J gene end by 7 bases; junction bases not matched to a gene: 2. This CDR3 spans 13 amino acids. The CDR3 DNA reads TGTGCCAGCAGCTTAACAGGGGGCAGTGGCTACACCTTC. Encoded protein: CASSLTGGSGYTF.

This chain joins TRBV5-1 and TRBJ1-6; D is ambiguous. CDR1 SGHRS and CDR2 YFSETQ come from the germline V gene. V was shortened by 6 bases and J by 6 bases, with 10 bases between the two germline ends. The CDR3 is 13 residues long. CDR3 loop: CASKRVANSPLHF. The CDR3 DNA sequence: TGCGCCAGCAAGAGGGTAGCTAATTCACCCCTCCACTTT.

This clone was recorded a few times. CDR3 coding DNA: TGTGCCAGCAGCACACCTCGGGAACCCCCTTACGAGCAGTACTTC. Its protein product is CASSTPREPPYEQYF. V gene TRBV6-6 combines with J gene TRBJ2-7; a weak D match, TRBD2 (5 bases). Trimming pared 6 bases from V and 4 bases from J, leaving 19 bases between. The CDR3 has 15 residues. The germline gives CDR1 MNHNY, CDR2 SVGAGI (reference sequence).

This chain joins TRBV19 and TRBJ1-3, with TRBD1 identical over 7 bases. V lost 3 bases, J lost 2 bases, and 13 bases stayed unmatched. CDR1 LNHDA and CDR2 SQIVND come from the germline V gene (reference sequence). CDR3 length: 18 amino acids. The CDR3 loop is CASSMTGTMRSPGNTIYF. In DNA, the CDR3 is TGTGCCAGTAGTATGACAGGGACAATGAGGAGCCCTGGAAACACCATATATTTT. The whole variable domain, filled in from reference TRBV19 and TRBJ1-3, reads DGGITQSPKYLFRKEGQNVTLSCEQNLNHDAMYWYRQDPGQGLRLIYYSQIVNDFQKGDIAEGYSVSREKKESFPLTVTSAQKNPTAFYLCASSMTGTMRSPGNTIYFGEGSWLTVV.